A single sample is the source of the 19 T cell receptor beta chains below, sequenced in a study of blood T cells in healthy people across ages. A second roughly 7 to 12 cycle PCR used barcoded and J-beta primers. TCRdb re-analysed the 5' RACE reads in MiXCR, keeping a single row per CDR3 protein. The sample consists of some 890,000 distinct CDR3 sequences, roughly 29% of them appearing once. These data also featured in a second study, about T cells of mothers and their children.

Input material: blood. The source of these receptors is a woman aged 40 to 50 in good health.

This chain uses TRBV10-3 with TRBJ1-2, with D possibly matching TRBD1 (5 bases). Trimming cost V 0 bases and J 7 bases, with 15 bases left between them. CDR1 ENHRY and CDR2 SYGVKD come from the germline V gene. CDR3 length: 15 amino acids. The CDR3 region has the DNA TGTGCCATCAGTGAGTCGGATCAGGGAGGAGTTGGCTACACCTTC. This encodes CAISESDQGGVGYTF.

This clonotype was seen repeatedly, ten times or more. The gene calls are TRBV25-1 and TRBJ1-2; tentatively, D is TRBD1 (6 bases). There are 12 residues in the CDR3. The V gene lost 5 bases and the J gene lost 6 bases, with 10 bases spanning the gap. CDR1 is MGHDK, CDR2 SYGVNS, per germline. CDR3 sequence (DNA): TGTGCCAGCAGTCCAAGGGGGGATGGCTACACCTTC. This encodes CASSPRGDGYTF.

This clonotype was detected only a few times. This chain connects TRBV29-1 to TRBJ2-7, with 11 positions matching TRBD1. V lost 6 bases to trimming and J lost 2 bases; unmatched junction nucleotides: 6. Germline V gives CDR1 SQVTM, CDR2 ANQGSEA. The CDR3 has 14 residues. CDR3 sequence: CSVLGQGVTYEQYF. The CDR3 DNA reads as TGCAGCGTGCTGGGACAGGGGGTGACCTACGAGCAGTACTTC.

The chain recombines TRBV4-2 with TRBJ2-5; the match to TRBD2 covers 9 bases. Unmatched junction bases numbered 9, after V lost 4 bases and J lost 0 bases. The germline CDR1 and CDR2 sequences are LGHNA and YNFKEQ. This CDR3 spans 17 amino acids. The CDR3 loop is CASSPGLAGPNQETQYF. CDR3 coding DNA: TGTGCCAGCAGCCCGGGGCTAGCGGGGCCGAACCAAGAGACCCAGTACTTC.

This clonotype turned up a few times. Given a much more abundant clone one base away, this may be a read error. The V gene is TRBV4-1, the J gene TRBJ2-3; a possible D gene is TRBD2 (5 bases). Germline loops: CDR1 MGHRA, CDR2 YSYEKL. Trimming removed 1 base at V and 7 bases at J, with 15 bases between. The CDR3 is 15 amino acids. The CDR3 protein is CASSQGGLAGHTQYF. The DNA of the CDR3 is TGCGCCAGCAGCCAAGGTGGGCTAGCCGGGCATACGCAGTATTTT.

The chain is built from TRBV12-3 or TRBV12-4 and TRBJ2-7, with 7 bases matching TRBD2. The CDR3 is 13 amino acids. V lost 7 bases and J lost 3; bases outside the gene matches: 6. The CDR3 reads CASTAGDLYEQYF. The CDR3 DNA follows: TGTGCCAGCACGGCGGGGGATCTCTACGAGCAGTACTTC.

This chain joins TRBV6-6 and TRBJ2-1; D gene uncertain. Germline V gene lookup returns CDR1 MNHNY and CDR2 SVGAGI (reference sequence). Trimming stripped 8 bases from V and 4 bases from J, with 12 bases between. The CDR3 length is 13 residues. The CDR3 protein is CASERRPYNEQFF. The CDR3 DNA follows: TGTGCCAGCGAAAGGAGACCATACAATGAGCAGTTCTTC.

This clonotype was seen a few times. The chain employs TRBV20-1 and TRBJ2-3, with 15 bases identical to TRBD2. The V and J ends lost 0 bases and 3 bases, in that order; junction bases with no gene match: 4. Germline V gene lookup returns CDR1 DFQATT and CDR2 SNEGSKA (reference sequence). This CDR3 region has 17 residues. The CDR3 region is CSARDWTSGGETDTQYF. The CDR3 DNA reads TGCAGTGCTAGAGACTGGACTAGCGGGGGGGAAACAGATACGCAGTATTTT.

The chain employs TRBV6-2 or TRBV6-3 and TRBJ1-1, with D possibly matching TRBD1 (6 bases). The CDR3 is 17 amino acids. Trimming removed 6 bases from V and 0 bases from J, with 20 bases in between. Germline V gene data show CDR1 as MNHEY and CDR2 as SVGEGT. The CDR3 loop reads CASSSIGQFTMNTEAFF. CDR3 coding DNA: TGTGCCAGCAGCTCAATCGGACAGTTCACCATGAACACTGAAGCTTTCTTT.

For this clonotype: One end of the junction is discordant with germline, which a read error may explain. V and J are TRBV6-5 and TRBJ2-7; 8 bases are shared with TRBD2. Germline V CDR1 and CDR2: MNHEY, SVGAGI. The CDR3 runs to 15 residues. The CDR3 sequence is CTSSYETGGAYEQYF. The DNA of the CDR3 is TGTACCAGCAGTTACGAAACGGGGGGGGCCTACGAGCAGTACTTC.

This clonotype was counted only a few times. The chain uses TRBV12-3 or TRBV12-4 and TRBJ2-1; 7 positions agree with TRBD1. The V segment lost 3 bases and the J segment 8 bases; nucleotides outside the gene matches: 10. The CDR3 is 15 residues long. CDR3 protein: CASSLRMTGYDEQFF. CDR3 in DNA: TGTGCCAGCAGTTTGAGGATGACAGGGTATGATGAGCAGTTCTTC.

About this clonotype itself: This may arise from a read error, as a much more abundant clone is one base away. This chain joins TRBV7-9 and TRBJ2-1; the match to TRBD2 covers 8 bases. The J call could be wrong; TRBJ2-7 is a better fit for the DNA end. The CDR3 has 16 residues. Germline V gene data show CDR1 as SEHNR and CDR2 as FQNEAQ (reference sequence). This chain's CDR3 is CASSTLAGRSYNEQYF. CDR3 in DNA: TGTGCCAGCAGCACCCTAGCGGGCCGCTCCTACAATGAGCAGTACTTC.

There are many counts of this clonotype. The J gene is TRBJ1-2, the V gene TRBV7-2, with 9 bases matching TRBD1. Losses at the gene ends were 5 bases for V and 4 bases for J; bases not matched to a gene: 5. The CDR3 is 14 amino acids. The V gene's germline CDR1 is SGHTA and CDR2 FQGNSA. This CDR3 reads CASSLTTGGYGYTF. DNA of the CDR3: TGTGCCAGCAGCCTTACGACAGGGGGCTATGGCTACACCTTC.

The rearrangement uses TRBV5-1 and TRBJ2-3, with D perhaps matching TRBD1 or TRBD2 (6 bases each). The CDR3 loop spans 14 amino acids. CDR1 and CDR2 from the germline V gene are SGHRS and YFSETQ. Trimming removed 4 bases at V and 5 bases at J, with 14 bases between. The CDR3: CASSLRTAGDTQYF. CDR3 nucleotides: TGCGCCAGCAGCCTCCGGACAGCGGGAGATACGCAGTATTTT.

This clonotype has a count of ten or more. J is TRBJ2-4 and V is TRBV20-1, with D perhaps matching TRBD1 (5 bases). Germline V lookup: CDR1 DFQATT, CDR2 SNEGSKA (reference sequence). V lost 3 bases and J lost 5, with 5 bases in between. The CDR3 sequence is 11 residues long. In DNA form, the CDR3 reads TGCAGTGCTAGCAGGGAAAACATTCAGTACTTC. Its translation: CSASRENIQYF.

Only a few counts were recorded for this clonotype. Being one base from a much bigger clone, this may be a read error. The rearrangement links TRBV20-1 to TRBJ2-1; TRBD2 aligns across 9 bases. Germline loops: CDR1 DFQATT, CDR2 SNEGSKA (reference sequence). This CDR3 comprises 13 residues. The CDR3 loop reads CSAQRGDYSEQFF. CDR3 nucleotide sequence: TGCAGTGCTCAGCGGGGGGACTACAGTGAGCAGTTCTTC.

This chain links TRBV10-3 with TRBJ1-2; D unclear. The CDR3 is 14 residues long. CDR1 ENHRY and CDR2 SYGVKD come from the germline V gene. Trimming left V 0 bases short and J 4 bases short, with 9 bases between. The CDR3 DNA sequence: TGTGCCATCAGTGAGTCTACGGTTGGCTATGGCTACACCTTC. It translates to CAISESTVGYGYTF.

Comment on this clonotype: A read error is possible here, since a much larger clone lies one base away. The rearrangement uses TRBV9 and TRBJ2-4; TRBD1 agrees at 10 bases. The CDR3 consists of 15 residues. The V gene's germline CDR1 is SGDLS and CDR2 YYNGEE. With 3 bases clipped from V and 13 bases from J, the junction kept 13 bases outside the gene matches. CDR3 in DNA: TGTGCCAGCAGCGGAGGGACAGGGGCCTACAATGAGCAGTACTTC. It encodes CASSGGTGAYNEQYF.

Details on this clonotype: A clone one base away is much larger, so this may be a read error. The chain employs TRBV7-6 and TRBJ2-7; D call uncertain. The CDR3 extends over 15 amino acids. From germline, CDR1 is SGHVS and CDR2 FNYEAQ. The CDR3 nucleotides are TGTGTCAGCAGCCCCTCGGCCGTCGGCTCCTACGAGCAGTACTTC. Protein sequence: CVSSPSAVGSYEQYF.